The 16 T cell receptor beta chains below all came from one sample that was sequenced in a study of cytomegalovirus exposure and HLA in healthy donors. PCR employed 60 Vbeta and 13 Jbeta primers. The assay was immunoSEQ multiplex PCR, and TCRdb's table has in-frame clones only and misses some. In the table there are approximately 280,000 clones, 86% of which are singletons. Material: PBMCs. These receptors came from a man aged 35-49 years in good health and CMV-seropositive.

This sequence joins TRBV10-1 and TRBJ2-7; unclear D gene. The germline V and J ends were trimmed by 2 bases and 2 bases, with 10 bases remaining between them. This CDR3 contains 14 residues. Per germline, CDR1 WNHNN and CDR2 SYGVQD (reference sequence). CDR3 region: CASSEGPTPYEQYF. The CDR3, as DNA: TGCGCCAGCAGTGAGGGCCCAACGCCCTACGAGCAGTACTTC.

This chain links TRBV27 with TRBJ2-3; no clear D. CDR1 is MNHEY, CDR2 SMNVEV, per germline (reference sequence). This CDR3 has 13 amino acids. Between the trimmed V and J ends, which lost 3 bases and 2 bases, there was a span of 6 bases. The DNA for the CDR3 is TGTGCCAGCAGTTTTGCGGCCACAGATACGCAGTATTTT. Translated, it gives CASSFAATDTQYF.

J is TRBJ1-1 and V is TRBV27; 8 bases map to TRBD1. V shed 8 bases and J 4 bases; nucleotides not matched to a gene: 3. This CDR3 has 12 residues. The germline V gene has CDR1 MNHEY and CDR2 SMNVEV (reference sequence). DNA for the CDR3: TGTGCCAGCCATACAGGGGGCACTGAAGCTTTCTTT. This codes for CASHTGGTEAFF.

This chain joins TRBV7-2 and TRBJ1-5, with D possibly matching TRBD1 (5 bases). The CDR3 is 14 residues long. The V gene lost 0 bases and the J gene lost 6 bases, with 9 bases spanning the gap. Germline CDR1 is SGHTA and CDR2 is FQGNSA. DNA for the CDR3: TGTGCCAGCAGCTTAGCGGGGCCCACTCAGCCCCAGCATTTT. It is translated as CASSLAGPTQPQHF. The full variable domain, with the rest looked up from reference TRBV7-2 and TRBJ1-5, is GAGVSQSPSNKVTEKGKDVELRCDPISGHTALYWYRQSLGQGLEFLIYFQGNSAPDKSGLPSDRFSAERTGGSVSTLTIQRTQQEDSAVYLCASSLAGPTQPQHFGDGTRLSIL.

This chain connects TRBV5-4 to TRBJ2-3; 8 nucleotides line up with TRBD2. Germline assignment: CDR1 SGHNT and CDR2 YYREEE (reference sequence). CDR3 length: 17 residues. J was trimmed by 2 bases and V by 2 bases; bases with no gene match: 10. The CDR3 protein is CASSFVGAGAITDTQYF. In DNA, the CDR3 is TGTGCCAGCAGCTTCGTTGGAGCGGGAGCAATCACAGATACGCAGTATTTT.

The J gene is TRBJ2-2, the V gene TRBV30; D gene uncertain. The V end was cut by 1 base, the J end by 1 base, with 4 bases between. CDR1 GTSNPN and CDR2 SVGIG come from the germline V gene (reference sequence). This CDR3 contains 13 residues. The DNA of the CDR3 is TGTGCCTGGAGTGGGAGGAACACCGGGGAGCTGTTTTTT. Protein product: CAWSGRNTGELFF.

The J gene is TRBJ2-1, the V gene TRBV7-8; D is uncertain. The CDR3 has 12 residues. Germline CDR1 SGHVS, CDR2 FQNEAQ. Between the trimmed V and J ends, which lost 5 bases and 10 bases, there was a span of 12 bases. The CDR3: CASSPEWWEQFF. In nucleotides, the CDR3 is TGTGCCAGCAGCCCCGAGTGGTGGGAGCAGTTCTTC.

This rearrangement joins TRBV28 to TRBJ2-2; D is unclear. The CDR3 has 15 amino acids. V dropped 5 bases and J dropped 4 bases, with 14 bases sitting between them. The germline V gene has CDR1 MDHEN and CDR2 SYDVKM. The CDR3 bases are TGTGCCAGCAGTACTTATCTACGCCTCACCGGGGAGCTGTTTTTT. The encoded protein is CASSTYLRLTGELFF.

About this clone itself: Germline and junction disagree at one end, which may indicate a read error. The chain couples TRBV27 to TRBJ1-5; 12 positions agree with TRBD1. This CDR3 comprises 16 residues. Germline V gene sequence: CDR1 MNHEY, CDR2 SMNVEV (reference sequence). The CDR3 sequence: CASSIGTGGRNQPQNF. As DNA, the CDR3 is TGTGCCAGCAGTATCGGGACAGGGGGCCGCAATCAGCCCCAGAATTTT.

The CDR3 sequence: CASSGVYGYTF. The DNA for the CDR3 is TGTGCCAGTTCAGGTGTCTATGGCTACACCTTC. This sequence joins TRBV28 and TRBJ1-2, with no clear D. V was clipped by 9 bases and J by 4 bases, with 9 bases between them. This CDR3 is 11 amino acids long. Germline V CDR1 and CDR2: MDHEN, SYDVKM.

The chain employs TRBV19 and TRBJ2-3; the D gene is possibly TRBD2 (6 bases). Germline CDR1 is LNHDA and CDR2 is SQIVND (reference sequence). The ends were cut back, 5 bases at V and 1 base at J, with 13 bases in the middle. CDR3 length equals 15 residues. The CDR3 bases are TGTGCCAGTAGTCCAGCGGGTTGGCGCACAGATACGCAGTATTTT. This codes for CASSPAGWRTDTQYF. Variable domain in full (rest from reference TRBV19 and TRBJ2-3): DGGITQSPKYLFRKEGQNVTLSCEQNLNHDAMYWYRQDPGQGLRLIYYSQIVNDFQKGDIAEGYSVSREKKESFPLTVTSAQKNPTAFYLCASSPAGWRTDTQYFGPGTRLTVL.

The chain couples TRBV15 to TRBJ2-5; no definite D call. In germline, CDR1 is LNHNV, CDR2 YYDKDF (reference sequence). V gave up 0 bases and J gave up 2 bases, with 10 bases separating them. The CDR3 contains 15 residues. DNA of the CDR3: TGTGCCACCAGCAGAGATCGGAAAGCGCAAGAGACCCAGTACTTC. This codes for CATSRDRKAQETQYF.

V gene TRBV6-6 combines with J gene TRBJ2-5; 7 nucleotides match TRBD2. V lost 5 bases to trimming and J lost 2 bases; unmatched junction nucleotides: 5. The CDR3 is 14 amino acids. Germline lookup yields CDR1 MNHNY and CDR2 SVGAGI (reference sequence). The CDR3 region has the DNA TGTGCCAGCAGTCGAGCGGGGCCTCAAGAGACCCAGTACTTC. As protein: CASSRAGPQETQYF.

Only a few counts were recorded for this clone. The gene calls are TRBV4-1 and TRBJ1-4; D remains ambiguous. The V end lost 0 bases, the J end lost 5 bases, and 10 bases lay between the germline ends. The CDR3 spans 15 residues. Germline V CDR1 and CDR2: MGHRA, YSYEKL. CDR3 nucleotides: TGCGCCAGCAGCCAAGAACAGTGGGCAAATGAAAAACTGTTTTTT. Amino acid sequence: CASSQEQWANEKLFF.

This clone is medium-sized within its sample. This chain joins TRBV5-6 and TRBJ2-1, with D tentatively TRBD2 (6 bases). Germline V lookup: CDR1 SGHDT, CDR2 YYEEEE. V lost 1 base and J lost 4, with 12 bases in between. The CDR3 extends over 15 amino acids. DNA for the CDR3: TGTGCCAGCAGCTTGTCCCGGGAGTTTTACAATGAGCAGTTCTTC. Translation gives CASSLSREFYNEQFF.

V and J are TRBV27 and TRBJ2-1, with 11 bases fitting TRBD2. CDR1 and CDR2 (germline): MNHEY, SMNVEV (reference sequence). The CDR3 runs 15 residues. After removal of 2 bases from V and 7 bases from J, the junction contained 4 bases not matched to a gene. The CDR3 protein is CASSLTSGRANEQFF. For the CDR3, the DNA is TGTGCCAGCAGTTTAACTAGCGGGAGAGCGAATGAGCAGTTCTTC.